This T cell receptor beta chain emerged from a study of blood T cell repertoires in COVID-19. At the level of the study: Material from acute and convalescent COVID-19 was sourced from the United States, Italy and Spain. From T cells, B-cell-depleted T cells, or PBMCs came the material, which was cDNA or gDNA.

How the authors handled the data: Amplifying reference gene primers gave estimates of nucleated cell counts. Only in-frame clones appear in the TCRdb table, and some are missing; sequencing was by immunoSEQ multiplex PCR. The V and J calls and clone size come from that table; D and trimming were worked out from the DNA. The sample has about 250,000 clones, 86% seen once; the top ten hold under 3.5%. CDR1 is SEHNR, CDR2 FQNEAQ, per germline (reference sequence). CDR3 length equals 15 residues. Trimming cost V 1 base and J 1 base, with 11 bases left between them. Sequenced: peripheral blood. This clonotype was sampled from a woman younger than 45 with active or convalescent COVID-19. The rearrangement joins TRBV7-9 to TRBJ2-7; D is unresolved. The CDR3 loop reads CASSLDPVNSYEQYF. The CDR3 DNA sequence: TGTGCCAGCAGCTTAGACCCAGTTAATTCCTACGAGCAGTACTTC.